This TCR beta chain stems from a study of cytomegalovirus exposure and HLA in healthy donors (dated by TCRdb to about 2017). For the wider study: According to an earlier analysis of several hundred of the donors, roughly 180 million T cells yielded 117 million unique TCR beta sequences and more than 250 Gb of sequence data. Approximately 300 gigabases of sequencing data and approximately 85 million unique TCR sequences were included in an early release covering about 700 HLA-typed donors. To decide whether each TCR beta V gene segment behaved as functional or pseudogenic, an earlier analysis of some 570 of the donors relied on high-throughput TCR beta sequencing. The aim of the study was to test whether cataloging public T cell receptors could identify signatures of past pathogen exposure. Using immunosequencing, the study profiled T cell repertoires from around 680 subjects and related those repertoires to cytomegalovirus serostatus. A separate validation cohort of 100 to 150 different subjects was used in addition to the 666-subject first cohort. A later analysis re-analyzed previously published TCR beta repertoires from 550 to 700 donors and added high-resolution HLA genotyping to study TCR occurrence patterns. Among several hundred genotyped donors of the cohort, an average of approximately 240,000 unique TCR beta nucleotide sequences was sequenced per donor, of which roughly 17% were non-productive. The number of donors typed differed by locus, with about 620-630 for A, B, C, DRB1 and DQB1, roughly 520 for DQA1, approximately 580 for DPA1, and some 470 for DPB1. Every discovery cohort repertoire had been produced on one sequencing platform. Genome-wide SNP genotypes for about 65% of the 666 donors were used in a later genetic analysis, which treated that subset as a discovery cohort. Donor age, sex, ethnicity and CMV serostatus were compiled together with the repertoire data. The later analysis used no new phenotypic data to find candidate immune exposures, relying instead on TCR beta sequences and their occurrence across donors. To predict cytomegalovirus infection status, the study brought together high-throughput TCR immunosequencing, statistical association of individual TCRs with disease status, and machine learning. Both class I and class II loci were covered by HLA typing, at four-digit resolution. Roughly 5 DR-DQ haplotypes were treated as single units for association and clustering because of strong linkage in the cohort. Among the roughly 400 genotyped donors, approximately 76% belonged to the genetic ancestry cluster associated with self-reported Caucasian donors.

What the research found in general, with its limitations: In vitro tests confirmed that a few of the cytomegalovirus-associated TCR beta chains recognize cytomegalovirus antigens. A further reported finding was that TCR beta sequences accurately predicted the HLA-A and HLA-B alleles for most subjects in the first cohort. In the study, 150 to 200 TCR beta chains were listed as associated with cytomegalovirus. In a later analysis, several top co-occurrence clusters were reported to appear linked to parvovirus B19, influenza, CMV and Epstein-Barr virus. According to a later analysis, TCR association rates differed among HLA loci, with DRB1 alleles showing the most associated TCRs and HLA-C alleles showing the fewest. HLA typing was unavailable for some donors at each locus, so association tests used only the typed subset. The earlier analysis of 587 of the donors excluded over 15 rarely observed V segments, including chromosome 9 orphons, because counts were too low. In a later analysis, most CMV-associated TCR beta chains were found to appear HLA-restricted, with HLA associations seemingly driven largely by CMV exposure. A later genetic analysis reported fewer N-insertions in productive TCRs among donors in an Asian-associated ancestry cluster than the roughly 650-donor mean. The authors suggested that the approach could potentially be generalized to other disease states and immunological phenotypes. Linkage disequilibrium might explain the correlated functional status among segregating V segments, but an unknown experimental factor could not be ruled out. Immune exposure information for the cohort was limited to CMV serostatus. Only TCR beta chains were sequenced in this cohort, and the absence of alpha or paired-chain data limited detectable features. Strong co-occurrence of HLA alleles, especially DR and DQ, made assigning TCR associations to individual alleles difficult. The classifier was reported to diagnose cytomegalovirus status with high specificity and sensitivity in both the original cohort and the validation cohort. Most TCR sequences were observed very rarely across donors, whereas some public TCRs were present in many individuals. In a later genetic analysis, a missense DCLRE1C variant was associated with V-gene and J-gene trimming of TCR beta chains, and the association was replicated in an independent cohort. Broadly in line with IMGT annotations, most TCR beta V segments showed up in productive rearrangements about 90% or about 30% of the time in an earlier analysis of 587 of the donors. Sequencing depth was assumed to be roughly uniform across donors in the presence/absence analyses, though that assumption may not hold. A cluster of highly shared sequence variants was judged likely to represent a technical artifact of the sequencing pipeline. In a later analysis, HLA-associated TCR beta chains showed more clonal expansion and lower generation probabilities than non-associated chains that were equally common. A later analysis associated roughly 17,000 TCR beta sequences with specific HLA alleles at a false discovery rate of 0.05.

This clone was picked up a small number of times. Its cognate antigen has yet to be identified. Base quality data are lacking; no much larger clone is found one base away. The library was generated by the immunoSEQ multiplex PCR assay. A mixture of 60 forward primers for TCR Vbeta segments and 13 reverse primers for TCR Jbeta segments was used in the multiplex PCR. A multiplex PCR assay on genomic DNA amplified the CDR3 region of rearranged TCR beta genes. The Illumina HiSeq System was used to sequence the amplified TCR beta libraries as 87-base-pair reads. Per the source publication's procedure: In a later analysis, tens of millions of unique TCR beta chains were counted across the roughly 610 repertoires, and some 10 million of these chains were shared by at least two donors. To remove PCR and sequencing errors, raw reads were error-corrected and collapsed into unique sequences using a nearest-neighbor algorithm that merged closely related sequences. V, D and J gene segments were assigned by aligning CDR3 sequences to IMGT reference sequences. Each retained sequence needed at least a six-nucleotide match to both a V gene segment and a J gene segment. Rearrangements were called productive when the CDR3 lacked stop codons and stayed in frame with V and J; all others were non-productive. Following IMGT convention, CDR3 was defined as the stretch from the second conserved V-encoded cysteine up to the conserved J-encoded phenylalanine. In an earlier analysis of 500 to 650 of the donors, sequences lacking an unambiguous match to a single V gene segment were excluded. In an earlier analysis of a few hundred of the donors, a V segment was called functional when productive rearrangements were above 56.7%, and segregating when the standard deviation between donors exceeded 5%. To diagnose cytomegalovirus status from the catalog of TCR beta chain sequences, a statistical classification framework was built. A later analysis assigned V and J genes by comparing TCR nucleotide sequences with IMGT/GENE-DB human TR gene sequences. A later analysis assigned CDR3 sequences and most-parsimonious VDJ recombination scenarios with the TCRdist pipeline. In a later analysis, each TCR beta chain was defined by its CDR3 amino acid sequence together with its V-gene family, and reads without a unique V-gene family were excluded. To address suspected cross-contamination and a sequencing artifact, a later analysis removed a few hundred highly shared, low-generation-probability nucleotide sequences. In a later analysis, a clonal expansion index was calculated for each public chain from normalized within-repertoire ranks of inferred template counts. A later analysis computed generation probabilities with a VDJ recombination model fitted to out-of-frame rearrangements, and checked the results against IGoR. In a later analysis, hypergeometric tests were used to score TCR-TCR, TCR-HLA and TCR-CMV co-occurrence, with a repertoire-size bias correction applied to TCR pairs. In a later analysis, false discovery rates were estimated by permuting HLA or CMV assignments 20 times. In a later analysis, co-occurring TCRs were grouped using DBSCAN, and TCRdist sequence similarity was added for clustering within HLA-allele-positive subsets. For co-occurrence clustering, repertoires with fewer than 30,000 or more than 120,000 public chains were excluded, along with four to six repertoires with anomalous nucleotide sharing. As stored in TCRdb, this immuneACCESS dataset retains in-frame rearrangements with V and J assigned. A fraction of the clones does not appear; measured against another copy, unresolved V genes explain less than half of the discrepancy, and the remainder lacks a known reason. The V and J calls and the clone size are those of that table, but D and trimming were determined from the DNA. The sample data list tens of thousands of clones, and about two thirds of these were observed just once. The ten most abundant clones make up more than 3.5% of the sample.

The cohort consisted of hundreds of healthy bone marrow donors. At the time of sampling, every cohort member was nominally healthy, though immune exposures that went unrecorded were likely present. The donor was CMV seronegative and belonged to the group of 320 or so seronegative cohort members. Every donor gave a peripheral blood sample, and the peripheral blood mononuclear cells from that sample were used for TCR beta sequencing. The Qiagen DNeasy Blood Extraction Kit was used to extract genomic DNA from the blood cell samples. Input material: PBMCs. This clonotype was sampled from a woman in her forties or fifties in good health and CMV-seronegative.

The CDR3 corresponds to CASRTGTGGRQYF. The nucleotide sequence reads as follows: TGTGCCAGCAGGACAGGGACAGGGGGCAGGCAGTACTTC. In this chain, TRBV27 is recombined with TRBJ2-7; the central 12 bases match TRBD1. Trimmed from V: 6 bases; trimmed from J: 9 bases; junction bases lacking a gene match: 6. The CDR3 contains 13 residues, cysteine and phenylalanine counted. This entry keeps only the CDR3 DNA: 39 bases, framed from base 1. The germline V gene (reference sequence) specifies MNHEY as CDR1 and SMNVEV as CDR2.